This T cell receptor (beta chain) was identified during a study of blood T cells in healthy people across ages (dated by TCRdb to between 2014 and 2017). Looking at the study overall: In model experiments, template switching captured about one uniquely barcoded TCR beta cDNA molecule for every two T cells. Using the same blood draw, the study looked at two additional independent replicas of 1 million unique cDNA reads for two donors, one aged 18 to 30 and the other aged 80 or older. Using deep sequencing normalized with unique cDNA molecular identifiers, the study measured how TCR beta repertoire diversity changes with age. Donors were grouped into four age groups: young (average 16 years), middle-aged (over 35), aged (around 60) and long-lived (approximately 82). The research as a whole found: Observed TCR beta diversity per million T cells fell roughly linearly with age, and a significant reduction was already apparent by age about 36. Observed TCR beta diversity correlated strongly with the percentage of naive T cells measured by flow cytometry. Since profiling was done on bulk unsorted PBMCs, naive and antigen-experienced compartments could not be conclusively compared. The CMV infection status of donors was not known, potentially confounding age-related changes in expanded clonotypes. The long-lived group showed more naive CD4+ T cells, fewer expanded clones and increased TCR diversity than the aged group, suggesting age selection. Estimates of total diversity based on one million sequenced T cells were regarded as lower bounds and as underestimates.

Systemically healthy Caucasian individuals from Russia, 39 in total and aged about 6 to 90 years, were included as donors. About 9.8 milliliters of peripheral blood were drawn from each donor into EDTA-treated Vacutainer tubes. Ficoll-Paque density-gradient centrifugation was used to isolate PBMCs, with at least 7 million obtained per sample. Total RNA, at least 5 micrograms per sample, was extracted from PBMCs with Trizol reagent. For every donor, flow cytometry on a PBMC aliquot measured the percentage of naive CD45RAhigh/CD27high T cells. As to this clonotype: Its antigen is not yet known. No base qualities exist here, and no much larger clone lies one base off it.

CDR1 and CDR2 are read off the germline V gene as MNHEY and SVGEGT. CDR3 length: 14 amino acids, cysteine to phenylalanine. Of all the DNA, just the CDR3 is kept, 42 bases in frame from base 1. V is trimmed back by 6 bases and J by 1 base, and the junction contains 5 bases that no gene match accounts for. The receptor library was made with 5' RACE. Sequenced on an Illumina HiSeq 2500. A second about 7 to 11 cycle PCR used a sample-barcoded 5' primer and a J-beta primer mix. A unique molecular identifier was introduced onto each TCR beta cDNA molecule by a template-switch 5' adaptor carrying 12 random nucleotides. At least 3 million CDR3-containing paired-end reads were obtained from each sample. All of the RNA was converted into first-strand cDNA using the Mint cDNA synthesis kit, with a TRBC-specific oligonucleotide serving as the primer. All cDNA was treated with uracil-DNA glycosylase and then went through a first 18-cycle PCR with the universal primers M1SS and BC2_uni_R. The authors processed their data as follows. Each sample was normalized by randomly selecting 1 million high-quality reads, each carrying a distinct molecular identifier. Instead of being binned into consensus sequences, reads that shared molecular identifiers were thrown out. CDR3 identification, clonotype clustering and error correction used MiTCR with a Q25 quality threshold and the strictest error-elimination algorithm. A nonparametric unseen species model with Euler transformation was used to estimate a lower bound on total TCR beta diversity. TCRdb ran its own pipeline on the public reads, namely fastp trimming at Q25 and MiXCR clone calling, and kept in-frame beta chains. CDR3 protein duplicates are merged, each entry listing the most common genes and DNA. TCRdb's processing, not the authors', yielded these V and J calls. The sample records roughly 800,000 distinct CDR3 sequences, around 25% of which are singletons. The leading ten clones occupy 3% of the sample.

The data also belong to a second study, concerning T cells of mothers and their children. According to the second study: Donors were nine systemically healthy Caucasian individuals: three mothers and their six children. cDNA synthesis consumed the entire amount of extracted RNA, loaded at approximately 1.6 ug RNA in each 15 ul reaction. In the second PCR, the M1S primer added sample barcodes and 2-4 random nucleotides. Over 8.5 million TCR beta CDR3 reads were obtained for each mother, and some 3.1 million reads were obtained for each child. Thymic selection shapes the output of TCR recombination in a similar way in related and unrelated pairs, and inherited differences have a minor effect. Normalized repertoire overlap in related mother-child pairs was always slightly higher than in unrelated mother-child pairs, but the difference was never significant. With a sensitivity of 90 to 100 clones per million clonotypes, no persistent microchimeric T cell clones were detected. Deep NGS was used in the study to compare the TCR beta repertoires of mothers and children and to look for features that separate related mother-child pairs from unrelated individuals. Mothers averaged roughly 40 +/- 4 years of age and children averaged approximately 12 +/- 4 years. Libraries were sequenced on Illumina HiSeq 2000 with 100+100 nt paired-end reads after adapter ligation with NEBNext reagents. To prevent cross-contamination, the mother and child libraries were prepared a month apart and were sequenced in separate runs. Between roughly 500,000 and 2,100,000 distinct TCR beta clonotypes were identified per donor. Naive TCR beta clonotypes were estimated from low-frequency clonotypes matched to each donor's FACS-determined naive share, without sorting.

The chain is assembled from TRBV6-2 or TRBV6-3 and TRBJ2-5; TRBD1 fits 7 bases in the junction. The sample was blood. The TCR was taken from a boy younger than 18 in good health. The CDR3 protein sequence reads: CASSLTGIQETQYF. DNA sequence: TGTGCCAGCAGCCTGACAGGGATCCAAGAGACCCAGTACTTC.